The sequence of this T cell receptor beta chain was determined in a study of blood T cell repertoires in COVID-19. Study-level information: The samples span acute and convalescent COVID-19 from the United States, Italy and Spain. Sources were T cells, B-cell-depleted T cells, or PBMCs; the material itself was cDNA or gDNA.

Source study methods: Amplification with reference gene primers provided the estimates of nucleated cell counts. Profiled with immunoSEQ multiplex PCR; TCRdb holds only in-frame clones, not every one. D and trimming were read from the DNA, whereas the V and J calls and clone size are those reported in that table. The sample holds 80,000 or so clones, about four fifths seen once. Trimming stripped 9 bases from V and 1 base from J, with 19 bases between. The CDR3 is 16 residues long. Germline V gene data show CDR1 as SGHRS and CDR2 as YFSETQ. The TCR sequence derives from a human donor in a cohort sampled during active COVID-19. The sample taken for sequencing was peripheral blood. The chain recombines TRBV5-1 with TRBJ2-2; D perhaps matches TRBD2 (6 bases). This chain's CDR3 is CATTLGAGRNTGELFF. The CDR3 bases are TGCGCCACCACACTAGGGGCGGGGAGGAACACCGGGGAGCTGTTTTTT.